This passage covers 28 T cell receptor beta chains from one sample sequenced in a study of early T cells in non-severe SARS-CoV-2 infection. TCRdb independently ran MiXCR on the 5' RACE reads; one entry per CDR3 protein. The data show fewer than 70,000 distinct CDR3 sequences, about 4.6% seen once. The specimen was whole blood, collected at baseline. The receptors originated from an adult who was a healthcare worker with PCR-confirmed SARS-CoV-2 infection or an uninfected control (not recorded which). The donor label of this sample is uncertain.

The genes are TRBV2 and TRBJ1-2; no reliable D call. Trimming stripped 6 bases from V and 1 base from J, with 12 bases between. The germline CDR1 and CDR2 sequences are SNHLY and FYNNEI. The length of the CDR3 is 14 residues. CDR3 nucleotide sequence: TGTGCCAGCAGCGGCCCGACCGATAACTATGGCTACACCTTC. Translation: CASSGPTDNYGYTF.

The J gene is TRBJ1-2, the V gene TRBV18, with TRBD1 as a possible D gene (5 bases). Trimming took off 2 bases at V and 3 bases at J, with 7 bases between the two ends. Per the germline V gene, CDR1 is KGHSH and CDR2 is LQKENI. The length of the CDR3 is 13 residues. The CDR3 sequence is CASSPGGDYGYTF. CDR3 nucleotides: TGTGCCAGCTCACCAGGGGGGGACTATGGCTACACCTTC.

This clonotype appeared a few times. The chain combines TRBV28 with TRBJ2-3, with 9 bases fitting TRBD1. The V segment lost 8 bases and the J segment 5 bases; nucleotides outside the gene matches: 8. The V gene's germline CDR1 is MDHEN and CDR2 SYDVKM. The CDR3 totals 14 residues. The CDR3 bases are TGTGCCAGCGGACACAGGGGGCTCGGAGATACGCAGTATTTT. This sequence encodes CASGHRGLGDTQYF.

This clonotype was observed a handful of times. V usage is TRBV12-3 or TRBV12-4 and J usage is TRBJ1-5; weak D call: TRBD1 (6 bases). This CDR3 is built from 13 residues. The V end was cut by 2 bases, the J end by 10 bases, with 12 bases between. CDR3 DNA sequence: TGTGCCAGCAGTTTATCAGGACAGACCCCCCAGCATTTT. Amino acid sequence: CASSLSGQTPQHF.

This clonotype turned up a few times. The rearrangement joins TRBV13 to TRBJ1-6; D is unresolved. Germline V lookup: CDR1 PRHDT, CDR2 FYEKMQ (reference sequence). The V and J ends lost 5 bases and 7 bases respectively, with 9 bases between them. The CDR3 has 13 residues. Here the CDR3 reads CASSPGRNSPLHF. In DNA, the CDR3 is TGTGCCAGCAGCCCAGGACGGAATTCACCCCTCCACTTT.

There are many counts of this clonotype. This sequence joins TRBV9 and TRBJ1-2; D uncertain. Looked up from germline, CDR1 is SGDLS and CDR2 is YYNGEE. CDR3 length equals 14 residues. The V end was cut by 4 bases, the J end by 3 bases, with 13 bases between. In DNA, the CDR3 is TGTGCCAGCAGCCCCTTTAGTTGGGACTATGGCTACACCTTC. Translated, it gives CASSPFSWDYGYTF.

This clonotype was counted many times. The gene calls are TRBV7-9 and TRBJ1-5; D unresolved. CDR3 length: 17 residues. V lost 1 base to trimming and J lost 0 bases, with 13 bases between them. Germline V gene data show CDR1 as SEHNR and CDR2 as FQNEAQ (reference sequence). CDR3 nucleotides: TGTGCCAGCAGCTTAGTATGGACGGACTCTAGCAATCAGCCCCAGCATTTT. Translating it yields CASSLVWTDSSNQPQHF. The full variable domain, its missing parts supplied by reference TRBV7-9 and TRBJ1-5, is DTGVSQNPRHKITKRGQNVTFRCDPISEHNRLYWYRQTLGQGPEFLTYFQNEAQLEKSRLLSDRFSAERPKGSFSTLEIQRTEQGDSAMYLCASSLVWTDSSNQPQHFGDGTRLSIL.

This clonotype was seen at least ten times. The CDR3 coding sequence is TGTGCCAGCAGACTTACGACCCGGACTAGCGGGGGGGAGGATGAGCAGTTCTTC. Translation: CASRLTTRTSGGEDEQFF. The chain joins TRBV2 to TRBJ2-1, with 15 bases matching TRBD2. With V trimmed by 6 bases and J by 8 bases, 14 bases remained unmatched. The germline CDR1 and CDR2 sequences are SNHLY and FYNNEI. CDR3 length: 18 amino acids.

This clonotype was detected many times. This sequence joins TRBV27 and TRBJ2-2, with 11 bases fitting TRBD1. The CDR3 has 15 amino acids. Trimming took 4 bases from V and 4 from J; bases not matched to a gene: 2. From germline, CDR1 is MNHEY and CDR2 SMNVEV (reference sequence). CDR3 amino acids: CASSWDRGFTGELFF. CDR3 sequence (DNA): TGTGCCAGCAGTTGGGACAGGGGGTTCACCGGGGAGCTGTTTTTT.

This clonotype was observed many times. The chain is built from TRBV29-1 and TRBJ2-1; D may be TRBD2 (5 bases). Trimming stripped 2 bases from V and 3 bases from J, with 8 bases between. Germline values: CDR1 SQVTM, CDR2 ANQGSEA. CDR3 length: 13 amino acids. CDR3 region: CSVERGSYNEQFF. The CDR3 DNA sequence: TGCAGCGTTGAACGGGGAAGCTACAATGAGCAGTTCTTC.

The chain employs TRBV4-3 and TRBJ2-2, with a possible D match to TRBD2 (6 bases). Trimming cost V 1 base and J 2 bases, with 8 bases left between them. This CDR3 is 15 amino acids long. Germline CDR1 and CDR2: LGHNA and YSLEER. The CDR3 is CASSQAGTNTGELFF. The CDR3 nucleotides read TGCGCCAGCAGCCAAGCGGGGACTAACACCGGGGAGCTGTTTTTT.

This clonotype was observed at least ten times. The V and J genes are TRBV29-1 and TRBJ2-1, with 7 bases fitting TRBD2. This CDR3 has 13 amino acids. Germline CDR1 is SQVTM and CDR2 is ANQGSEA. V was clipped by 8 bases and J by 5 bases; unmatched bases: 9. CDR3 region: CSSRNGGNNEQFF. The CDR3 nucleotides read TGCAGCTCCAGAAACGGGGGGAACAATGAGCAGTTCTTC.

This clonotype was seen a few times. The J gene is TRBJ1-6, the V gene TRBV4-1, with 8 bases aligning to TRBD1. J gave up 7 bases and V 2 bases, and 7 bases lay outside the gene matches. The CDR3 has 16 amino acids. From germline, CDR1 is MGHRA and CDR2 YSYEKL. The CDR3 DNA reads as TGCGCCAGCAGCCAAAACCAGGGGGCGGACAATTCACCCCTCCACTTT. The encoded protein is CASSQNQGADNSPLHF.

The chain carries TRBV6-1 and TRBJ2-7; possibly TRBD1 for D (6 bases). Trimming shortened V by 11 bases and J by 2 bases, and 13 bases separated the two germline ends. The CDR3 has 12 residues. Germline V gene data show CDR1 as MNHNS and CDR2 as SASEGT. In DNA form, the CDR3 reads TGTGCCGTCCGGGACACAGCCTACGAGCAGTACTTC. This gives the protein CAVRDTAYEQYF.

This clonotype came up a few times. V gene TRBV9 combines with J gene TRBJ2-1, with a tentative D call TRBD2 (5 bases). Trimming took off 0 bases at V and 8 bases at J, with 12 bases between the two ends. The CDR3 runs 14 residues. In germline, CDR1 is SGDLS, CDR2 YYNGEE. The CDR3 spells CASSVENSADEQFF. The CDR3 DNA reads TGTGCCAGCAGCGTAGAGAATAGCGCGGATGAGCAGTTCTTC.

V usage is TRBV4-2 and J usage is TRBJ1-3; no reliable D call. Trimming cost V 2 bases and J 0 bases, with 11 bases left between them. The CDR3 has 16 residues. The germline V gene has CDR1 LGHNA and CDR2 YNFKEQ. This CDR3 reads CASSQSGVNSGNTIYF. The CDR3 DNA follows: TGTGCCAGCAGCCAATCCGGGGTCAACTCTGGAAACACCATATATTTT.

This clonotype has just a few counts. The chain uses TRBV5-4 and TRBJ2-5; 7 bases agree with TRBD1. The CDR3 has 14 residues. V was pared by 1 base and J by 3 bases, with 3 bases of the junction left unmatched. From germline, CDR1 is SGHNT and CDR2 YYREEE (reference sequence). CDR3 in DNA: TGTGCCAGCAGCTTGAAGACAGGGAAAGAGACCCAGTACTTC. The encoded protein is CASSLKTGKETQYF.

This clonotype appeared many times. V and J are TRBV20-1 and TRBJ1-2; D possibly corresponds to TRBD1 (6 bases). This CDR3 region has 12 residues. From germline, CDR1 is DFQATT and CDR2 SNEGSKA (reference sequence). Trimming pared 6 bases from V and 2 bases from J, leaving 10 bases between. The CDR3 DNA is TGCAGTGCAAAGCAGGGGAACTATGGCTACACCTTC. Amino acid sequence: CSAKQGNYGYTF.

This clonotype showed up many times. V usage is TRBV12-3 or TRBV12-4 and J usage is TRBJ2-1; 14 positions match TRBD2. The CDR3 is 17 amino acids. V dropped 8 bases and J dropped 5; count of bases not matched to a gene: 11. CDR3 nucleotides: TGTGCCAGCGGTGGGACTAGCGGGGGAACGAGCGACAATGAGCAGTTCTTC. Translating gives CASGGTSGGTSDNEQFF.

This clonotype was detected many times. The rearrangement links TRBV6-4 to TRBJ2-3; 8 bases line up with TRBD2. V shed 2 bases and J 3 bases; nucleotides not matched to a gene: 7. This CDR3 comprises 16 residues. CDR1 MRHNA and CDR2 SNTAGT come from the germline V gene. The CDR3 region has the DNA TGTGCCAGCAGTGACGCGGCGGGGGGTCAGACAGATACGCAGTATTTT. It yields the protein CASSDAAGGQTDTQYF.

The V gene is TRBV2, the J gene TRBJ1-2, with 7 bases matching TRBD1. The CDR3 is made up of 13 amino acids. V dropped 6 bases and J dropped 6; count of bases not matched to a gene: 7. In germline, CDR1 is SNHLY, CDR2 FYNNEI. Here the CDR3 DNA reads TGTGCCAGCAGCATCAGGGGGACCAATGGCTACACCTTC. It is translated as CASSIRGTNGYTF.

The chain recombines TRBV29-1 with TRBJ2-7, with TRBD2 matching over 8 bases. V shed 5 bases, J shed 3 bases, and the junction held 9 bases outside the gene matches. The germline gives CDR1 SQVTM, CDR2 ANQGSEA. CDR3 size: 14 residues. Written as DNA, the CDR3 is TGCAGCGTTATCGACGGGACTAGAGGCTACGAGCAGTACTTC. Encoded protein: CSVIDGTRGYEQYF.

This clonotype showed up many times. The chain has TRBV6-5 and TRBJ2-3; 8 positions match TRBD1. The CDR3 consists of 15 residues. V shed 0 bases, J shed 11 bases, and the junction held 10 bases outside the gene matches. The germline V gene encodes CDR1 MNHEY and CDR2 SVGAGI. This CDR3 reads CASSYSRQGFPWQYF. The CDR3 DNA reads TGTGCCAGCAGTTACTCGAGACAGGGGTTCCCATGGCAGTATTTT.

The table lists this clonotype with many counts. The chain recombines TRBV2 with TRBJ1-2, with D possibly being TRBD1 (6 bases). Trimming cost V 7 bases and J 0 bases, with 9 bases left between them. CDR1 and CDR2 (germline): SNHLY, FYNNEI. The CDR3 sequence is 13 residues long. This CDR3 reads CASKGGTNYGYTF. The DNA for the CDR3 is TGTGCCAGCAAAGGGGGTACTAACTATGGCTACACCTTC.

The V and J genes are TRBV27 and TRBJ2-5, with 12 bases aligning to TRBD2. Germline CDR1 MNHEY, CDR2 SMNVEV (reference sequence). This CDR3 is built from 14 residues. V shed 5 bases, J shed 6 bases, and the junction held 4 bases outside the gene matches. CDR3 sequence reads: CASSRTSGEQTQYF. CDR3 coding DNA: TGTGCCAGCAGTCGGACTAGCGGGGAACAGACCCAGTACTTC.

This clonotype was seen ten or more times. This chain connects TRBV21-1 to TRBJ1-1; TRBD1 was called by the table and not checked on the DNA. TRBV21-1 is labeled a pseudogene. The CDR3 is 14 residues long. The CDR3 loop reads CASSQPRGAAEAFF. The CDR3 DNA sequence: TGTGCCAGCAGTCAACCCAGAGGGGCCGCTGAAGCTTTCTTT.

The V call is TRBV27, the J call TRBJ2-5; TRBD1 matches 8 bases. The CDR3 extends over 18 amino acids. Losses at the gene ends were 7 bases for V and 2 bases for J; bases not matched to a gene: 18. CDR1 and CDR2 from the germline V gene are MNHEY and SMNVEV (reference sequence). DNA of the CDR3: TGTGCCAGCACTTTTTTTCCCCCAGGGGGCGCTGGTCAAGAGACCCAGTACTTC. Protein sequence: CASTFFPPGGAGQETQYF.

This clonotype was found many times. The chain uses TRBV6-5 and TRBJ2-7; the match to TRBD1 covers 7 bases. The CDR3 contains 15 residues. Germline CDR1 MNHEY, CDR2 SVGAGI. V trimming: 2 bases; J trimming: 5 bases; junction bases outside the gene matches: 9. As DNA, the CDR3 is TGTGCCAGCAGTTACCTGGACAGGATGGGGGACGAGCAGTACTTC. Translated: CASSYLDRMGDEQYF.